These T cell receptor beta chains were read from a single sample in a study of blood T cells in healthy people across ages. TCRdb itself ran the 5' RACE reads through MiXCR, one entry per CDR3 protein. The profile shows 1.5 million to 2 million distinct CDR3 sequences, 49% of them singletons. Sequencing used blood. Source of these receptors: a woman aged 40 to 50 in good health. Each CDR3 is given with its conserved first and last residue. A D gene is named only where the DNA matches it firmly. For some rows the clone size is stated as once, few or many, or as a class when expanded; others skip it.

J gene: TRBJ1-2; clone size: NA; D gene: TRBD1; V gene: TRBV6-5; CDR3 DNA: TGTGCCAGCAGTTACTCGCCGGGACAGATTAACTATGGCTACACCTTC; CDR3 protein: CASSYSPGQINYGYTF
J gene: TRBJ2-1; clone size: NA; D gene: NA; V gene: TRBV5-1; CDR3 DNA: TGCGCCAGCAGCTTGGTGAGGGGGGGCCTTGGTGAGCAGTTCTTC; CDR3 protein: CASSLVRGGLGEQFF
J gene: TRBJ1-2; clone size: NA; D gene: TRBD1; V gene: TRBV6-5; CDR3 DNA: TGTGCCAGCAGCACATCGACAGGGGGGCACTATGGCTACACCTTC; CDR3 protein: CASSTSTGGHYGYTF
J gene: TRBJ2-2; clone size: NA; D gene: TRBD1; V gene: TRBV12-3/TRBV12-4; CDR3 DNA: TGTGCCAGCAGTGGACAGGGGGCGCTTGGCGGGGAGCTGTTTTTT; CDR3 protein: CASSGQGALGGELFF
J gene: TRBJ2-1; clone size: many; D gene: TRBD2; V gene: TRBV15; CDR3 DNA: TGTGCCACCAGCAGAGATATGAGGCAGGGAGGGAATGAGCAGTTCTTC; CDR3 protein: CATSRDMRQGGNEQFF
J gene: TRBJ2-3; clone size: NA; D gene: NA; V gene: TRBV5-1; CDR3 DNA: TGCGCCAGCCGCAGAGATGGCCCGAGTTCAGATACGCAGTATTTT; CDR3 protein: CASRRDGPSSDTQYF
J gene: TRBJ2-3; clone size: NA; D gene: TRBD2; V gene: TRBV15; CDR3 DNA: TGTGCCACCAGCAGATCTGGGACTAGCGGGGGGGCGGATACGCAGTATTTT; CDR3 protein: CATSRSGTSGGADTQYF
J gene: TRBJ2-7; clone size: NA; D gene: NA; V gene: TRBV5-5; CDR3 DNA: TGTGCCAGCAGCATGGACATGGAGGCTAAGCAGTACTTC; CDR3 protein: CASSMDMEAKQYF
J gene: TRBJ1-4; clone size: NA; D gene: NA; V gene: TRBV7-9; CDR3 DNA: TGTGCCAGCAGCCCTAGGGTCAGTGCGGCAACTAATGAAAAACTGTTTTTT; CDR3 protein: CASSPRVSAATNEKLFF
J gene: TRBJ2-7; clone size: NA; D gene: TRBD1; V gene: TRBV5-1; CDR3 DNA: TGCGCCAGCAGCCAGACAGGGATGAGCTCCTACGAGCAGTACTTC; CDR3 protein: CASSQTGMSSYEQYF
J gene: TRBJ1-2; clone size: many; D gene: NA; V gene: TRBV28; CDR3 DNA: TGTGCCAGCAGACCGGAAGGAGGGAACTATGGCTACACCTTC; CDR3 protein: CASRPEGGNYGYTF
J gene: TRBJ2-3; clone size: NA; D gene: TRBD2; V gene: TRBV6-1; CDR3 DNA: TGTGCCACCAAACTCCTCTCTCTAGCGGCGGGAGCAGATACGCAGTATTTT; CDR3 protein: CATKLLSLAAGADTQYF
J gene: TRBJ2-1; clone size: NA; D gene: TRBD2; V gene: TRBV20-1; CDR3 DNA: TGCAGTGCTACCTCCGTGATAGCGGGGCCCTACAATGAGCAGTTCTTC; CDR3 protein: CSATSVIAGPYNEQFF
J gene: TRBJ1-2; clone size: NA; D gene: NA; V gene: TRBV6-6; CDR3 DNA: TGTGCCAGCAGTTATCCCACCGGGAACTATGGCTACACCTTC; CDR3 protein: CASSYPTGNYGYTF
J gene: TRBJ2-1; clone size: NA; D gene: NA; V gene: TRBV6-2/TRBV6-3; CDR3 DNA: TGTGCCAGCAGCCCCGGGCCCTTCTTCAATGAGCAGTTCTTC; CDR3 protein: CASSPGPFFNEQFF
J gene: TRBJ2-5; clone size: once; D gene: TRBD2; V gene: TRBV14; CDR3 DNA: TGTGCCAGCAGCCAGTCCAGGACTAGCGGCTACCAAGAGACCCAGTACTTC; CDR3 protein: CASSQSRTSGYQETQYF
J gene: TRBJ2-6; clone size: NA; D gene: NA; V gene: TRBV9; CDR3 DNA: TGTGCCGGCAGCAAACGGACAGTGCTCGGGGCCAACGTCCTGACTTTC; CDR3 protein: CAGSKRTVLGANVLTF
J gene: TRBJ1-4; clone size: NA; D gene: TRBD1; V gene: TRBV2; CDR3 DNA: TGTGCCGGCTGCCCGGGACAGAATGAAAAACTGTTTTTT; CDR3 protein: CAGCPGQNEKLFF
J gene: TRBJ1-2; clone size: few; D gene: NA; V gene: TRBV24-1; CDR3 DNA: TGTGCCACCAGTGATTCGGGGGGCATCTATGGCTACACCTTC; CDR3 protein: CATSDSGGIYGYTF
J gene: TRBJ1-5; clone size: few; D gene: NA; V gene: TRBV9; CDR3 DNA: TGTGCCACCGCCCCAGGGATCGGCAATCAGCCCCAGCATTTT; CDR3 protein: CATAPGIGNQPQHF
J gene: TRBJ2-1; clone size: NA; D gene: TRBD2; V gene: TRBV9; CDR3 DNA: TGTGCCAGTAGGGAGTTCAGCGGGGAGGATGAGCAGTTCTTC; CDR3 protein: CASREFSGEDEQFF
J gene: TRBJ1-6; clone size: few; D gene: TRBD1; V gene: TRBV27; CDR3 DNA: TGTGCCAGCAGTCCAACAGGGGCTGGGAATTCACCCCTCCACTTT; CDR3 protein: CASSPTGAGNSPLHF
J gene: TRBJ2-7; clone size: few; D gene: TRBD2; V gene: TRBV6-5; CDR3 DNA: TGTGCCAGCAAGTGGGAGGGCGGCGAGCAGTACTTC; CDR3 protein: CASKWEGGEQYF
J gene: TRBJ1-2; clone size: NA; D gene: NA; V gene: TRBV20-1; CDR3 DNA: TGCAGTGCTAGGGATCCAGGAGGTGGCTACACCTTC; CDR3 protein: CSARDPGGGYTF
J gene: TRBJ2-5; clone size: NA; D gene: TRBD2; V gene: TRBV20-1; CDR3 DNA: TGCAGGGCCACTAGCGGGGGGGTGCTAGAGACCCAGTACTTC; CDR3 protein: CRATSGGVLETQYF
J gene: TRBJ2-3; clone size: NA; D gene: TRBD2; V gene: TRBV20-1; CDR3 DNA: TGCAGTGCTAGAAAAACCGGACTAGCGGGGACAGATACGCAGTATTTT; CDR3 protein: CSARKTGLAGTDTQYF
J gene: TRBJ1-4; clone size: NA; D gene: TRBD1; V gene: TRBV20-1; CDR3 DNA: TGCAGTGCTAGAAGGCCGGGACAGGGGGAACTGTTTTTT; CDR3 protein: CSARRPGQGELFF
J gene: TRBJ2-5; clone size: once; D gene: NA; V gene: TRBV11-2; CDR3 DNA: TGTGCCAGCAGCGCAGCGTACCAAGAGACCCAGTACTTC; CDR3 protein: CASSAAYQETQYF
J gene: TRBJ2-1; clone size: many; D gene: NA; V gene: TRBV28; CDR3 DNA: TGTGCCAGCAGTTTTATCAATGAGCAGTTCTTC; CDR3 protein: CASSFINEQFF
J gene: TRBJ2-3; clone size: NA; D gene: NA; V gene: TRBV7-8; CDR3 DNA: TGTGCCAGCAGCTTAGATCAAGCTGGAAGCACAGATACGCAGTATTTT; CDR3 protein: CASSLDQAGSTDTQYF
J gene: TRBJ2-6; clone size: many; D gene: NA; V gene: TRBV29-1; CDR3 DNA: TGCAGCGTTCGGACTGGGGCCAACGTCCTGACTTTC; CDR3 protein: CSVRTGANVLTF